The rows below give T cell receptor beta chains drawn from one sample of a study of CD4 T cells in relation to SARS-CoV-2 and coronaviruses. The table came from immunoSEQ multiplex PCR; TCRdb's copy has only in-frame clones and leaves some out. The sample has 15,000 to 20,000 clones; approximately 78% are singletons. Their antigens are not known. What was sequenced was CD4+ T cells from PBMCs, cultured in vitro. The receptors stem from a human donor in good health. Both conserved end residues are part of each CDR3. The D gene is left open where the match is weak. Not all rows give a size; the values are once, few, many and, for expanded clones, a class.

abundance	v_gene	j_gene	d_gene	CDR3nt	CDR3aa
.	TRBV3-1/TRBV3-2	TRBJ2-2	.	TGTGCCAGCAGCCGATCCGGGACATCGAACACCGGGGAGCTGTTTTTT	CASSRSGTSNTGELFF
.	TRBV28	TRBJ2-7	.	TGTGCCAGCAACCCGCCCGGGGAGAAGCAGTACTTC	CASNPPGEKQYF
once	TRBV10-1	TRBJ2-7	TRBD1	TGCGCCAGCAGTGAGGTCAGGGGGCGTCAGTACTTC	CASSEVRGRQYF
.	TRBV6-1	TRBJ2-5	.	TGTGCCAGCAGTGAGGTCGGAGTCGCAGGGGAGACCCAGTACTTC	CASSEVGVAGETQYF
.	TRBV19	TRBJ2-7	.	TGTGCCAGTAGTTTGACGGCTCTATCGTGGGAGCAGTACTTC	CASSLTALSWEQYF
.	TRBV6-5	TRBJ2-1	TRBD2	TGTGCCAGCAGCTATGGACTAGCGGCCTACAATGAGCAGTTCTTC	CASSYGLAAYNEQFF
few	TRBV7-9	TRBJ1-2	TRBD1	TGTGCCAGCAGCTCCCGGACAGGGGGAATAGAAGGCTACACCTTC	CASSSRTGGIEGYTF
.	TRBV4-2	TRBJ2-7	.	TGTGCCAGCAGCCAAGGAACACAGGGCTACGAGCAGTACTTC	CASSQGTQGYEQYF
few	TRBV14	TRBJ1-3	.	TGTGCCAGCAGCGAACAGCGGAGGGGCTCTGGAAACACCATATATTTT	CASSEQRRGSGNTIYF
.	TRBV3-1/TRBV3-2	TRBJ2-1	TRBD2	TGTGCCAGCAGCCAAGTGAGCGGGAGCTCCTACAATGAGCAGTTCTTC	CASSQVSGSSYNEQFF
.	TRBV5-1	TRBJ2-3	TRBD2	TGCGCCAGCAGCTTGGCGGTCTTAGCGGGTTACACAGATACGCAGTATTTT	CASSLAVLAGYTDTQYF
.	TRBV7-8	TRBJ2-1	.	TGTGCCAGCAGCACCCGAGGTAGCGGTGCCCACAATGAGCAGTTCTTC	CASSTRGSGAHNEQFF
.	TRBV28	TRBJ1-6	.	TGTGCCAGCACCCTGACGCTTGGCGTACCCCTCCACTTT	CASTLTLGVPLHF
.	TRBV19	TRBJ2-7	.	TGTGCCACCTCGGATCCCTACGAGCAGTACTTC	CATSDPYEQYF
.	TRBV5-4	TRBJ1-2	.	TGTGCCAGCAGCTTCGAAGGCGTCAACTATGGCTACACCTTC	CASSFEGVNYGYTF
few	TRBV28	TRBJ1-5	.	TGTGCCAGCAGTTTAAGTCAGCAGCCCCAGCATTTT	CASSLSQQPQHF
.	TRBV5-4	TRBJ2-7	TRBD1	TGTGCCAGCAGCCTACAGGGGGCCGTATCCTACGAGCAGTACTTC	CASSLQGAVSYEQYF
.	TRBV5-1	TRBJ1-1	.	TGCGCCAGCAGCTTGGGGGCTTGGAACACTGAAGCTTTCTTT	CASSLGAWNTEAFF
.	TRBV18	TRBJ2-6	TRBD1	TGTGCCAGCTCCGAGACAGGGATAAGCTCTGGGGCCAACGTCCTGACTTTC	CASSETGISSGANVLTF
.	TRBV18	TRBJ2-3	TRBD2	TGTGCCAGCTCACCTCTACTAGCGGGAAGCACAGATACGCAGTATTTT	CASSPLLAGSTDTQYF
once	TRBV9	TRBJ2-1	TRBD2	TGTGCCAGCAGCGTCAGCGGGACGTTGTCCTACAATGAGCAGTTCTTC	CASSVSGTLSYNEQFF
.	TRBV9	TRBJ2-7	.	TGTGCCAGCAGCGTAGACGGGGGCATCTCGTACGAGCAGTACTTC	CASSVDGGISYEQYF
.	TRBV2	TRBJ2-7	.	TGTGCCAGCATTATGTCGAGAGCGAGCTCCTACGAGCAGTACTTC	CASIMSRASSYEQYF
few	TRBV7-8	TRBJ2-7	TRBD1	TGTGCCAGCAGCGAGACAGGGGGTCTCTCCTACGAGCAGTACTTC	CASSETGGLSYEQYF
.	TRBV20-1	TRBJ2-1	TRBD2	TGCAGTGCTAGTGAGCGGGAGGCCCAGCGGTTCTTC	CSASEREAQRFF
few	TRBV2	TRBJ1-2	.	TGTGCCAGCAGTGAGGATGGCTATGGCTACACCTTC	CASSEDGYGYTF
.	TRBV7-9	TRBJ2-1	TRBD1	TGTGCCAGCACCGGGACAGGGGATAATGAGCAGTTCTTC	CASTGTGDNEQFF
.	TRBV3-1/TRBV3-2	TRBJ1-6	.	TGTGCCAGCAGCCAAGTTCCCGGGATGAATTCACCCCTCCACTTT	CASSQVPGMNSPLHF
.	TRBV4-1	TRBJ1-1	.	TGCGCCAGCAGCCAAGAAGGGGACCGGAGTGAAGCTTTCTTT	CASSQEGDRSEAFF
.	TRBV7-6	TRBJ2-5	.	TGTGCCAGCAGCCGGGGACGGCAAGAGACCCAGTACTTC	CASSRGRQETQYF
.	TRBV9	TRBJ2-7	.	TGTGCCAGCAGCGTAGAGGCGACAGGTACCCTGTACGAGCAGTACTTC	CASSVEATGTLYEQYF
.	TRBV18	TRBJ1-5	.	TGTGCCAGCTCAGGACAACCAACCTATAGCAATCAGCCCCAGCATTTT	CASSGQPTYSNQPQHF